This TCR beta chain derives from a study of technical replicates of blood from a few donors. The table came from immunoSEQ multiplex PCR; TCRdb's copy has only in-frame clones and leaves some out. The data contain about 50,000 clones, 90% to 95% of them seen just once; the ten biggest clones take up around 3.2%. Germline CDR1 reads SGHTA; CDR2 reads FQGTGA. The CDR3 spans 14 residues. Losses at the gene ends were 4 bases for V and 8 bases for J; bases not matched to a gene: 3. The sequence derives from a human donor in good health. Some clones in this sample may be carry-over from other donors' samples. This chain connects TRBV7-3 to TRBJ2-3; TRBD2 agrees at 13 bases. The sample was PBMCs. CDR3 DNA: TGTGCCAGCAGCTCCCGGACTAGCGGGGGTACGCAGTATTTT. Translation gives CASSSRTSGGTQYF.